This is a list of T cell receptor beta chains from one sample in a study of Ad26.COV2.S vaccination and SARS-CoV-2 variants. Produced via immunoSEQ multiplex PCR; TCRdb's table is partial and in-frame only. Of 350,000 to 500,000 clones listed, 89% are singletons. Sequences were derived from peripheral blood, sampled in a trial of Ad26.COV2.S vaccine versus placebo. The receptors derive from a person between 18 and 65 years old who received the Ad26.COV2.S COVID-19 vaccine or a placebo. Both conserved end residues are part of each CDR3. A D gene is named only where the DNA matches it firmly. Some rows have no size entry. The others give once, few or many, or a class for an expanded clone.

D	J	size	V	DNA	CDR3
TRBD2	TRBJ2-3	-	TRBV28	TGTGCCAGCAGTTTAGGGGTAGCGGGGCGGGGGGAAGATACGCAGTATTTT	CASSLGVAGRGEDTQYF
-	TRBJ1-2	-	TRBV6-2/TRBV6-3	TGTGCCAGCAGTTACCTCACGGGCAGGGCGAGGACCTATGGCTACACCTTC	CASSYLTGRARTYGYTF
-	TRBJ2-1	-	TRBV24-1	TGTGCCACCAGTGATTTGGCCAAAACCCCCAATGAGCAGTTCTTC	CATSDLAKTPNEQFF
-	TRBJ2-1	-	TRBV4-2	TGTGCCAGCAGCCAAGAGAATCTGCAGGACTACGGCTACAATGAGCAGTTCTTC	CASSQENLQDYGYNEQFF
TRBD2	TRBJ2-1	-	TRBV29-1	TGCAGCGCCCCCTACGGGGGGGGCACCATTCTGGACAATGAGCAGTTCTTC	CSAPYGGGTILDNEQFF
-	TRBJ2-2	-	TRBV6-5	TGTGCCAGCACCAACAGGGGGGAGCTGTTTTTT	CASTNRGELFF
TRBD1	TRBJ1-1	-	TRBV7-8	TGTGCCAGCACTGGCGGACAGGCAACTGAAGCTTTCTTT	CASTGGQATEAFF
-	TRBJ2-5	-	TRBV7-3	TGTGCCAGCAGCTCCTCCTATGGGGGGAGGCAGTACCAAGAGACCCAGTACTTC	CASSSSYGGRQYQETQYF
-	TRBJ1-6	-	TRBV19	TGTGCCAGTAGTTCCACCGGAGGGACGGTTCCCCTCCACTTT	CASSSTGGTVPLHF
TRBD2	TRBJ2-5	-	TRBV4-2	TGTGCCAGCAGCCACGGACTAGCGGGAGGACCCCAAGAGACCCAGTACTTC	CASSHGLAGGPQETQYF
-	TRBJ2-5	-	TRBV7-9	TGTGCCAGCAGCTTATGGCCCTCCTTACAAGAGACCCAGTACTTC	CASSLWPSLQETQYF
TRBD2	TRBJ2-1	-	TRBV7-3	TGTGCCAGCAGCTTAATTGGACTAGCGGGCGACCTACTCTTC	CASSLIGLAGDLLF
-	TRBJ2-5	-	TRBV7-9	TGTGCCAGCAGCGCTCAAGAGACCCAGTACTTC	CASSAQETQYF
-	TRBJ2-2	once	TRBV7-8	TGTGCCAGCAGCTCCAACAGGTTCGCGAACACCGGGGAGCTGTTTTTT	CASSSNRFANTGELFF
TRBD2	TRBJ2-3	-	TRBV28	TGTGCCAGCAGTTTATTTGGGACTAGCGGGGGGGTGACAGATACGCAGTATTTT	CASSLFGTSGGVTDTQYF
-	TRBJ1-3	-	TRBV12-3/TRBV12-4	TGTGCCAGCAGGCTAGAGGTTTACACCATATATTTT	CASRLEVYTIYF
TRBD1	TRBJ1-1	-	TRBV27	TGTGCCAGCAGAGGGACAGCCCTCAACACTGAAGCTTTCTTT	CASRGTALNTEAFF
-	TRBJ2-3	-	TRBV20-1	TGCAGTGCTAGTTTGGGCACAGATACGCAGTATTTT	CSASLGTDTQYF
-	TRBJ1-1	-	TRBV7-9	TGTGCCAGCAGCTTAGCGCGAAACACTGAAGCTTTCTTT	CASSLARNTEAFF
TRBD1	TRBJ1-6	-	TRBV5-8	TGTGCCAGCAGCTGGGACAGTCAGTATCCAAACTCACCCCTCCACTTT	CASSWDSQYPNSPLHF
-	TRBJ2-2	-	TRBV5-5	TGTGCCAGCATCCTGGGAGGTATCGCCGGGGAGCTGTTTTTT	CASILGGIAGELFF
-	TRBJ2-6	-	TRBV5-1	TGCGCCAGCAGCGTGAGCGATGGGGCCAACGTCCTGACTTTC	CASSVSDGANVLTF
-	TRBJ1-6	-	TRBV3-1/TRBV3-2	TGTGCCAGCAACCCAGGGTGGGAGAATTCACCCCTCCACTTT	CASNPGWENSPLHF
-	TRBJ2-3	-	TRBV28	TGTGCCAGCAGTTTAAAGGGGGGGTACGCTCAGTATTTT	CASSLKGGYAQYF
-	TRBJ1-4	-	TRBV9	TGTGCCAGCAGCGTTGGAGCCACGGGGGGTAATGAAAAACTGTTTTTT	CASSVGATGGNEKLFF
-	TRBJ1-4	-	TRBV18	TGTGCCAGCTCACCCCAAAACAGGGCAACTAATGAAAAACTGTTTTTT	CASSPQNRATNEKLFF
TRBD1	TRBJ1-4	-	TRBV7-2	TGTGCCAGCAGCCCCCAGGGGGGGTTTGAAAAACTGTTTTTT	CASSPQGGFEKLFF
TRBD1	TRBJ1-2	-	TRBV5-6	TGTGCCAGCAGCTTGAGTACAGGGGGAGGCGGCTACACCTTC	CASSLSTGGGGYTF
-	TRBJ1-1	-	TRBV5-1	TGCGCCAGCAGCTTGGCCGCGGGAGGACGGATAAACACTGAAGCTTTCTTT	CASSLAAGGRINTEAFF
-	TRBJ1-2	-	TRBV7-3	TGTGCCAGCAGCTTAAATAGGGTGTCGGGCTATGGCTACACCTTC	CASSLNRVSGYGYTF
-	TRBJ2-5	once	TRBV27	TGTGCCAGCAGTCCAGGAGAGACCCAGTACTTC	CASSPGETQYF
-	TRBJ2-3	-	TRBV7-9	TGTGCCAGCAGCTTATACGGGAGTGCAGATACGCAGTATTTT	CASSLYGSADTQYF
TRBD1	TRBJ1-4	-	TRBV19	TGTGCCAGTAGTAGGGGACAGGGTGCTGCCGGGAATGAAAAACTGTTTTTT	CASSRGQGAAGNEKLFF
-	TRBJ1-5	-	TRBV3-1/TRBV3-2	TGTGCCAGCAGCCAAGATTTTTCTTTGGGACGGGAGGGTAATCAGCCCCAGCATTTT	CASSQDFSLGREGNQPQHF
TRBD1	TRBJ1-1	-	TRBV4-2	TGTGCCAGCAGCCAAGGAGACAGGGAACAAGGGGACACTGAAGCTTTCTTT	CASSQGDREQGDTEAFF
-	TRBJ1-1	-	TRBV5-4	TGTGCCAGCAGCTTTAGTTACATGAACACTGAAGCTTTCTTT	CASSFSYMNTEAFF
-	TRBJ1-1	-	TRBV5-6	TGTGCCAGCAGCTTGTTTCGGTCCGGAGCGTTAGGAGCTTTCTTT	CASSLFRSGALGAFF
-	TRBJ1-3	few	TRBV4-2	TGTGCCAGCAGCCCCCCGGGCATCTCTGGAAACACCATATATTTT	CASSPPGISGNTIYF
-	TRBJ2-3	-	TRBV29-1	TGCAGCGTCCACCTGGGGCCAGCCCCAGATACGCAGTATTTT	CSVHLGPAPDTQYF
TRBD2	TRBJ2-1	-	TRBV14	TGTGCCAGCAGCCAAGACAGGTCAGCGGGAGCTTGGAAAATCAATGAGCAGTTCTTC	CASSQDRSAGAWKINEQFF
-	TRBJ2-7	-	TRBV7-9	TGTGCCAGCAGCTTAGCTCCCATCTCCTACGAGCAGTACTTC	CASSLAPISYEQYF
-	TRBJ1-5	-	TRBV30	TGTGCCTGGAGTGTCGAGGGAAATCAGCCCCAGCATTTT	CAWSVEGNQPQHF
TRBD1	TRBJ1-1	-	TRBV4-1	TGCGCCAGCGGGACAGGGAGAATTATGAACACTGAAGCTTTCTTT	CASGTGRIMNTEAFF
-	TRBJ1-2	-	TRBV30	TGTGCCTGGAGTGAAGTTAACTATGGCTACACCTTC	CAWSEVNYGYTF
-	TRBJ1-2	-	TRBV5-1	TGCGCCAGCAGCCTGGACGCACCTAACTATGGCTACACCTTC	CASSLDAPNYGYTF
TRBD2	TRBJ2-3	-	TRBV5-4	TGTGCCAGCAGCCCTATAGCGGGAGGGCCAAGCACAGATACGCAGTATTTT	CASSPIAGGPSTDTQYF
-	TRBJ1-3	-	TRBV6-5	TGTGCCAGCACTTTTTCAGGCGGAAACACCATATATTTT	CASTFSGGNTIYF
TRBD1	TRBJ1-2	-	TRBV4-3	TGCGCCAGCAGCCATGACAGGGTCTATGGCTACACCTTC	CASSHDRVYGYTF
-	TRBJ2-5	-	TRBV12-3/TRBV12-4	TGTGCCAGCAGTTTCTGGGACCAAGAGACCCAGTACTTC	CASSFWDQETQYF
-	TRBJ2-3	-	TRBV19	TGTGCCAGTAGTGCGATGACTAGCACAGATACGCAGTATTTT	CASSAMTSTDTQYF
TRBD1	TRBJ1-1	few	TRBV3-1/TRBV3-2	TGTGCCAGCAGCGGAATAGGGACAGGGGCTGAAGCTTTCTTT	CASSGIGTGAEAFF
-	TRBJ1-1	-	TRBV12-3/TRBV12-4	TGTGCCAGCACCTACTCCGGGAACACTGAAGCTTTCTTT	CASTYSGNTEAFF
-	TRBJ1-1	-	TRBV19	TGTGCCAGTAGTATACGCAGGAACACTGAAGCTTTCTTT	CASSIRRNTEAFF